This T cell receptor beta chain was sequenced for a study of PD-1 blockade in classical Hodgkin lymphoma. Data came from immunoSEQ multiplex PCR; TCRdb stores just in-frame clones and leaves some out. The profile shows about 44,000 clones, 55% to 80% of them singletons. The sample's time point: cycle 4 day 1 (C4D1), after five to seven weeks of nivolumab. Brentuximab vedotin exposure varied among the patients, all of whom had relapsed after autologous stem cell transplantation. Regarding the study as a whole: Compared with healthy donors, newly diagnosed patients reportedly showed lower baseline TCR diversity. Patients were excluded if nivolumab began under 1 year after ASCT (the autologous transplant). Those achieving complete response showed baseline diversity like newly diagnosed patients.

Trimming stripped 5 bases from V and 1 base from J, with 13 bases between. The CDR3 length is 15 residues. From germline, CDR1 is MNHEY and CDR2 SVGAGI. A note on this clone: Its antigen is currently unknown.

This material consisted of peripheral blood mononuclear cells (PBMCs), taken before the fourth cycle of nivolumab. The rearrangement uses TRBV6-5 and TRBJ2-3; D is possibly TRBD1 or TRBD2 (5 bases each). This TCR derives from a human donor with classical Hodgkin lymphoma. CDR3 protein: CASSTWDAGTDTQYF. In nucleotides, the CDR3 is TGTGCCAGCAGTACGTGGGACGCCGGCACAGATACGCAGTATTTT.